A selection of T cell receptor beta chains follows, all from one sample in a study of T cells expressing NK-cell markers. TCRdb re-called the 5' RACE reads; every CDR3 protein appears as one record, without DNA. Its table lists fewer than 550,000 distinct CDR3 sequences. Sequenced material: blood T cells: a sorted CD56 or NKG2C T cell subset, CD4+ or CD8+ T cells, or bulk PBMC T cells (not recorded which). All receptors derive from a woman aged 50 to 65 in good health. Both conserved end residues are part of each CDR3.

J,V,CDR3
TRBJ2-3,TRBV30,CARGRLGTDTQYF
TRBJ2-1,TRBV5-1,CASSKQGQTYNEQFF
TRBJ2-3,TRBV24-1,CATGAGGITDTQYF
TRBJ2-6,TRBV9,CASSRRPETTLNSGANVLTF
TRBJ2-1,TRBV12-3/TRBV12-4,CASSLWASGSNEQFF
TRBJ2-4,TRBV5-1,CASSSSGTTLAKNIQYF
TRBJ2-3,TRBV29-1,CSVVRGGASTDTQYF
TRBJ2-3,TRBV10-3,CAISKPGTGGIDTQYF
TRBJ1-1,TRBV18,CASSPKRDRGAFF
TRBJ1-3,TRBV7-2,CASSSNTGNTIYF
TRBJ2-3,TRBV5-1,CASSPGLAGGWNTQYF
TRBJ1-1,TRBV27,CASSPWENTEAFF
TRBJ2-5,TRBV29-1,CSVSGSGGETQYF
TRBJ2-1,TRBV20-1,CSANSERNYNEQFF
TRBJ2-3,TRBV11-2,CASSQSLTTDTQYF
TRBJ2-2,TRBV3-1,CASSQGPTSGIYTGELFF
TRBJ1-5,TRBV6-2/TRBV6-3,CASTGMGPQHF
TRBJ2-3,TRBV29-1,CSVTRQDSIVDTQYF
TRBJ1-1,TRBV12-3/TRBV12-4,CASTPGQGANTEAFF
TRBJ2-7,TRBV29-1,CSVVGPGLKSSYEQYF
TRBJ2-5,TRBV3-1,CASSHSGGAYF
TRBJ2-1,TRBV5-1,CASSPETKGNEQFF
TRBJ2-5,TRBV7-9,CASSWTVGVQETQYF
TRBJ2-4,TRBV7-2,CASSRPLGMAGIQYF
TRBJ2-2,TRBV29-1,CSVTIGGVRTGELFF
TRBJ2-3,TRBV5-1,CASSFLIAADTQYF
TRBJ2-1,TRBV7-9,CASSPRLGTYNEQFF
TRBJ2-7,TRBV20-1,CSARGGTRGLYEQYF
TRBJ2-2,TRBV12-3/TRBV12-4,CASSTGFPNTGELFF
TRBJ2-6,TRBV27,CASSPEIFSGANVLTF
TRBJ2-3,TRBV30,CAWRRQGYTDTQYF
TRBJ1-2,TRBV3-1,CASSLSGDWDPESYGYTF
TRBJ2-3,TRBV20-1,CSARGLAGGRGDTQYF
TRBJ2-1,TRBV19,CASNTGASNEQFF
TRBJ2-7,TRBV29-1,CSALRDPGGEQYF
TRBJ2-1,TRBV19,CASTIRAETYNEQFF
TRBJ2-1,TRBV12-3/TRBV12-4,CASRGLGNNEQFF
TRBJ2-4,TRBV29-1,CSVEQGKNIQYF
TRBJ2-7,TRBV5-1,CASSLGLANYEQYF
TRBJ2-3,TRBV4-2,CASSLGTSRTDTQYF
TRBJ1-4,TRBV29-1,CSVEGDDEKLFF